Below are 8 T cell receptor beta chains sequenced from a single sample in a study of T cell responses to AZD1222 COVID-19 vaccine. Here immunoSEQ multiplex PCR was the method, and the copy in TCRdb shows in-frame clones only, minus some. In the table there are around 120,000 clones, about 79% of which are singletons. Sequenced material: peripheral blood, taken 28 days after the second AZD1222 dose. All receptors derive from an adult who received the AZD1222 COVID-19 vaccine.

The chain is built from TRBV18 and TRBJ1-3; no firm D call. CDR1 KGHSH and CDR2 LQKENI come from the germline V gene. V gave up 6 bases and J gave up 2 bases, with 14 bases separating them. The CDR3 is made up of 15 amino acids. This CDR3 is CASSPGQGAGNTIYF. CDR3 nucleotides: TGTGCCAGCTCGCCGGGTCAAGGCGCTGGAAACACCATATATTTT.

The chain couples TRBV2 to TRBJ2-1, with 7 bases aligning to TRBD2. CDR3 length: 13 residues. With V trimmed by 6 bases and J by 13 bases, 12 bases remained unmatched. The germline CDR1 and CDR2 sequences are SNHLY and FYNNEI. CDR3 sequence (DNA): TGTGCCAGCAGCCCTAATAGCGGGCGGATTCAGTTCTTC. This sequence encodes CASSPNSGRIQFF.

CDR3 sequence reads: CASRPTRTGEGRGYTF. The CDR3 bases are TGTGCCAGCAGACCCACTCGGACAGGAGAGGGGCGCGGCTACACCTTC. The gene calls are TRBV27 and TRBJ1-2, with 7 nucleotides matching TRBD1. CDR3 length: 16 residues. The ends lost 6 bases at V and 8 bases at J; junction bases unmatched: 18. CDR1 and CDR2 from the germline V gene are MNHEY and SMNVEV (reference sequence).

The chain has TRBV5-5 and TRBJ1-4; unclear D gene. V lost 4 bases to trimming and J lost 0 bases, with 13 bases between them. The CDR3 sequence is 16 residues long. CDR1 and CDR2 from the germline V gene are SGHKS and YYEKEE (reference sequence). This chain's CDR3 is CASSIRTKSTNEKLFF. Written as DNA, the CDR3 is TGTGCCAGCAGCATAAGGACGAAATCAACTAATGAAAAACTGTTTTTT.

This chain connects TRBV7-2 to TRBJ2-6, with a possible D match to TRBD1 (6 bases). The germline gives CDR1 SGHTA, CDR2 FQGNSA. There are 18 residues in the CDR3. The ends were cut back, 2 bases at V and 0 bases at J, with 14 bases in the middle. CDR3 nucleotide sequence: TGTGCCAGCAGCTTACTGGGGGCCCCTCTCTCTGGGGCCAACGTCCTGACTTTC. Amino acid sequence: CASSLLGAPLSGANVLTF.

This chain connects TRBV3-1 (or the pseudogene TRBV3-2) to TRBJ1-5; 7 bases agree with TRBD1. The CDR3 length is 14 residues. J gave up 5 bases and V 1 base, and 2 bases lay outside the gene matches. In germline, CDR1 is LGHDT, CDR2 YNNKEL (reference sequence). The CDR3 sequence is CASSQGTGHQPQHF. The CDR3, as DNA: TGTGCCAGCAGCCAAGGGACAGGCCATCAGCCCCAGCATTTT.

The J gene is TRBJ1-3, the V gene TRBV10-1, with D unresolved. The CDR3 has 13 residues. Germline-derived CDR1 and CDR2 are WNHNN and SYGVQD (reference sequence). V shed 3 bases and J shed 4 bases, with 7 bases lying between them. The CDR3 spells CASSETGGNTIYF. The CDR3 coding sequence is TGCGCCAGCAGTGAAACGGGGGGAAACACCATATATTTT.

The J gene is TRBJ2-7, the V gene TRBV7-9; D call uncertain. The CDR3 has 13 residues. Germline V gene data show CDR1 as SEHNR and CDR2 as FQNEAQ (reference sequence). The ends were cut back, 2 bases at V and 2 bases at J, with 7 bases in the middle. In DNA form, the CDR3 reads TGTGCCAGCAGCTTAAACGGTGCCTACGAGCAGTACTTC. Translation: CASSLNGAYEQYF.